Sequencing of this T cell receptor (beta chain) was carried out in a study of control samples from healthy donors and cancer patients. Germline V gene data show CDR1 as MDHEN and CDR2 as SYDVKM. V was shortened by 1 base and J by 2 bases, with 9 bases between the two germline ends. The CDR3 is 14 residues long. TCRdb keeps only in-frame clones here, not all; method: immunoSEQ multiplex PCR. The table records roughly 150,000 clones, around 90% of them present only once. The sample comprised blood. The TCR originated in a woman in her twenties or thirties in good health. V and J are TRBV28 and TRBJ2-7; D is unclear. The CDR3 DNA sequence: TGTGCCAGCAGTTTATTTGACCTTACCTACGAGCAGTACTTC. Protein: CASSLFDLTYEQYF.